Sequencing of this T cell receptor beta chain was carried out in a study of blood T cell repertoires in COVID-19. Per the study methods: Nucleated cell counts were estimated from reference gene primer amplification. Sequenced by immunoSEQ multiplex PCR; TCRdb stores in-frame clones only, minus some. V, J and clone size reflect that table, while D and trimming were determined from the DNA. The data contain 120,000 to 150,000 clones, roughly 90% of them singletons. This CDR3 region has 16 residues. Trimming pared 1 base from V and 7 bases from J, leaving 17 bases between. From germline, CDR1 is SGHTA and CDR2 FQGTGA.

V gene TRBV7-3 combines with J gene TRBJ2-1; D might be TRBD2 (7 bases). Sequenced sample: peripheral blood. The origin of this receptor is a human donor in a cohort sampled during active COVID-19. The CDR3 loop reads CASSLNNAGAGNEQFF. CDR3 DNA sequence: TGTGCCAGCAGCTTAAACAACGCGGGGGCCGGGAATGAGCAGTTCTTC.